Shown below are 17 T cell receptor beta chains from a single sample sequenced in a study of blood T cell repertoires in COVID-19. Produced via immunoSEQ multiplex PCR; TCRdb's table is partial and in-frame only. The sample has about 240,000 clones, roughly 86% seen once. Input material: peripheral blood. The receptors were gathered from a woman aged 50 to 60 with COVID-19, enrolled during active disease.

Here the CDR3 DNA reads TGTGCCAGCAGTCTGGCTGGGACAGGGGGAGAGACCCAGTACTTC. It is translated as CASSLAGTGGETQYF. The rearrangement uses TRBV27 and TRBJ2-5; 11 bases agree with TRBD1. Germline CDR1 reads MNHEY; CDR2 reads SMNVEV (reference sequence). The CDR3 extends over 15 amino acids. The V and J ends lost 5 bases and 4 bases, in that order; junction bases with no gene match: 6.

The chain links TRBV11-3 to TRBJ2-7; perhaps TRBD1 as D (5 bases). Trimming took 3 bases from V and 7 from J, leaving 16 bases between them. The germline V gene has CDR1 SGHNT and CDR2 YENEEA. This CDR3 has 14 amino acids. The CDR3 bases are TGTGCCAGCAGCTTGCTGCAGGGTTCTTGGGAGCAGTACTTC. Amino acid sequence: CASSLLQGSWEQYF.

V is TRBV10-3 and J is TRBJ2-6, with 10 bases lining up with TRBD1. The length of the CDR3 is 15 residues. The germline gives CDR1 ENHRY, CDR2 SYGVKD. Trimming removed 7 bases from V and 2 bases from J; junction bases left unmatched: 2. In DNA, the CDR3 is TGTGCCATCATGGGGACAGGGGCTGGGGCCAACGTCCTGACTTTC. The encoded protein is CAIMGTGAGANVLTF.

This clone was detected only once. The chain has TRBV3-1 (or the pseudogene TRBV3-2) and TRBJ2-2, with 13 bases matching TRBD2. CDR3 length: 16 residues. Germline loops: CDR1 LGHDT, CDR2 YNNKEL (reference sequence). The V and J ends lost 3 bases and 6 bases, in that order; junction bases with no gene match: 4. CDR3 loop: CASSQTTSGGAGELFF. CDR3 DNA: TGTGCCAGCAGCCAGACCACTAGCGGGGGGGCCGGGGAGCTGTTTTTT.

The rearrangement joins TRBV7-8 to TRBJ2-7; TRBD1 matches 9 bases. The CDR3 extends over 15 amino acids. Germline CDR1 SGHVS, CDR2 FQNEAQ. Losses at the gene ends were 1 base for V and 4 bases for J; bases not matched to a gene: 5. The CDR3 is CASSLVTGGVYEQYF. In nucleotides, the CDR3 is TGTGCCAGCAGCTTAGTAACAGGGGGCGTGTACGAGCAGTACTTC.

J is TRBJ1-1 and V is TRBV5-1; 7 positions agree with TRBD1. The junction had 8 bases not matched to a gene; V was cut back by 3 bases and J by 0 bases. Per germline, CDR1 SGHRS and CDR2 YFSETQ. CDR3 length equals 16 residues. In nucleotides, the CDR3 is TGCGCCAGCAGCTACAGGGGAACTAGGATGAACACTGAAGCTTTCTTT. The encoded protein is CASSYRGTRMNTEAFF. Looking up the rest from reference TRBV5-1 and TRBJ1-1 gives the full variable domain: KAGVTQTPRYLIKTRGQQVTLSCSPISGHRSVSWYQQTPGQGLQFLFEYFSETQRNKGNFPGRFSGRQFSNSRSEMNVSTLELGDSALYLCASSYRGTRMNTEAFFGQGTRLTVV.

The chain links TRBV11-2 to TRBJ2-3; 7 bases map to TRBD2. The V gene end was trimmed by 5 bases and the J gene end by 0 bases; junction bases not matched to a gene: 8. Germline V gene data show CDR1 as SGHAT and CDR2 as FQNNGV. CDR3 length: 16 residues. The CDR3 spells CASSTGVSGSTDTQYF. In nucleotides, the CDR3 is TGTGCCAGCAGCACAGGAGTTAGCGGGAGCACAGATACGCAGTATTTT.

CDR3 loop: CARRRGNYNEQFF. The CDR3 DNA is TGTGCCAGAAGGAGGGGAAACTACAATGAGCAGTTCTTC. The chain is built from TRBV19 and TRBJ2-1, with D possibly being TRBD2 (6 bases). Germline V lookup: CDR1 LNHDA, CDR2 SQIVND (reference sequence). The CDR3 extends over 13 amino acids. V lost 9 bases, J lost 3 bases, and 12 bases lay in between.

The chain joins TRBV27 to TRBJ2-6; D may be TRBD1 (6 bases). The germline V gene encodes CDR1 MNHEY and CDR2 SMNVEV (reference sequence). The V gene lost 2 bases and the J gene lost 0 bases, with 14 bases spanning the gap. The CDR3 has 18 residues. The CDR3 bases are TGTGCCAGCAGTTTAATCCTGGGACACGTCTCTGGGGCCAACGTCCTGACTTTC. Protein sequence: CASSLILGHVSGANVLTF.

The chain couples TRBV5-1 to TRBJ1-1, with a weak D call TRBD1 (6 bases). The CDR3 runs to 16 residues. The germline V gene has CDR1 SGHRS and CDR2 YFSETQ. Trimming removed 2 bases at V and 6 bases at J, with 20 bases between. CDR3 loop: CASSFAGAPGSAEAFF. In DNA form, the CDR3 reads TGCGCCAGCAGCTTCGCAGGGGCCCCCGGTTCGGCTGAAGCTTTCTTT. Full variable domain (remainder filled in from reference TRBV5-1 and TRBJ1-1): KAGVTQTPRYLIKTRGQQVTLSCSPISGHRSVSWYQQTPGQGLQFLFEYFSETQRNKGNFPGRFSGRQFSNSRSEMNVSTLELGDSALYLCASSFAGAPGSAEAFFGQGTRLTVV.

The J gene is TRBJ2-7, the V gene TRBV11-1; maybe TRBD2 (6 bases). There are 14 residues in the CDR3. Trimming left V 3 bases short and J 1 base short, with 10 bases between. The germline V gene has CDR1 SGHAT and CDR2 FQDESV (reference sequence). The CDR3 region has the DNA TGTGCCAGCAGCTTTCGGGGGTTATCCTACGAGCAGTACTTC. This sequence encodes CASSFRGLSYEQYF.

This chain connects TRBV18 to TRBJ1-2, with 9 bases matching TRBD1. Germline-derived CDR1 and CDR2 are KGHSH and LQKENI. V was clipped by 4 bases and J by 3 bases; unmatched bases: 12. The CDR3 is made up of 17 amino acids. The CDR3: CASSLRLQGAIDYGYTF. CDR3 in DNA: TGTGCCAGCTCACTACGACTACAGGGGGCAATTGACTATGGCTACACCTTC.

This chain uses TRBV11-3 with TRBJ1-6; possible D gene TRBD1, 5 bases. There are 9 residues in the CDR3. Germline CDR1 and CDR2: SGHNT and YENEEA. The V and J ends lost 10 bases and 15 bases respectively, with 10 bases between them. In nucleotides, the CDR3 is TGTGCCACAGGACAAATCCTCCACTTT. Translation: CATGQILHF.

The chain combines TRBV3-1 (or the pseudogene TRBV3-2) with TRBJ1-3, with D possibly matching TRBD1 (5 bases). The CDR3 totals 14 residues. With 6 bases removed from V and 4 bases from J, the gap between germline ends came to 13 bases. Germline V gives CDR1 LGHDT, CDR2 YNNKEL (reference sequence). DNA for the CDR3: TGTGCCAGCAGTTACGGGGGGTCCGGAAACACCATATATTTT. Translation: CASSYGGSGNTIYF.

The chain has TRBV27 and TRBJ2-2, with TRBD1 identical over 11 bases. Trimming removed 6 bases from V and 4 bases from J; junction bases left unmatched: 7. From germline, CDR1 is MNHEY and CDR2 SMNVEV (reference sequence). The CDR3 covers 16 residues. The CDR3 bases are TGTGCCAGCAGCCCCAGGGACAGGGGGACCACCGGGGAGCTGTTTTTT. Translating gives CASSPRDRGTTGELFF.

The V and J genes are TRBV13 and TRBJ1-5; TRBD1 is a possible D gene (6 bases). This CDR3 comprises 14 residues. V was shortened by 8 bases and J by 2 bases, with 13 bases between the two germline ends. The germline CDR1 and CDR2 sequences are PRHDT and FYEKMQ (reference sequence). This CDR3 reads CASSRGGGNQPQHF. In DNA, the CDR3 is TGTGCCAGCTCCCGGGGGGGCGGCAATCAGCCCCAGCATTTT.

The CDR3 bases are TGTGCCAGCTCACCACCCTCGACTCTTAACTATGGCTACACCTTC. Translation: CASSPPSTLNYGYTF. The V and J genes are TRBV18 and TRBJ1-2, with D unresolved. CDR1 and CDR2 (germline): KGHSH, LQKENI. The CDR3 length is 15 residues. V was pared by 0 bases and J by 1 base, with 9 bases between.